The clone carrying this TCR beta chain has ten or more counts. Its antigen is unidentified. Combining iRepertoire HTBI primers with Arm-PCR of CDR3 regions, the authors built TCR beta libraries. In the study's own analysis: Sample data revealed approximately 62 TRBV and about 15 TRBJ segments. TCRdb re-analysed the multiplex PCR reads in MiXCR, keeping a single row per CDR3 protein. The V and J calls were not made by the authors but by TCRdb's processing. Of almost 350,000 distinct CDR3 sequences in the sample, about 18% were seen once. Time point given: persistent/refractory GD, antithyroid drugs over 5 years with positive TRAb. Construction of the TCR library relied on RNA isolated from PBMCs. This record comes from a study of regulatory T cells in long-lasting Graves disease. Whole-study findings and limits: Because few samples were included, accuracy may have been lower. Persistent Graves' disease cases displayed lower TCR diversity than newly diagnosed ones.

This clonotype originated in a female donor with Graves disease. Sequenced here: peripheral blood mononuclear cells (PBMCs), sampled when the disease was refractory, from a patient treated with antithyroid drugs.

CDR3 region: CASSFDRGRSPLHF. The CDR3 nucleotides read TGTGCCAGCAGTTTCGACAGGGGGCGTTCACCCCTCCACTTT. The rearrangement links TRBV12-3 or TRBV12-4 to TRBJ1-6; TRBD1 matches 10 bases. This CDR3 region has 14 residues. V lost 3 bases, J lost 9 bases, and 2 bases stayed unmatched.